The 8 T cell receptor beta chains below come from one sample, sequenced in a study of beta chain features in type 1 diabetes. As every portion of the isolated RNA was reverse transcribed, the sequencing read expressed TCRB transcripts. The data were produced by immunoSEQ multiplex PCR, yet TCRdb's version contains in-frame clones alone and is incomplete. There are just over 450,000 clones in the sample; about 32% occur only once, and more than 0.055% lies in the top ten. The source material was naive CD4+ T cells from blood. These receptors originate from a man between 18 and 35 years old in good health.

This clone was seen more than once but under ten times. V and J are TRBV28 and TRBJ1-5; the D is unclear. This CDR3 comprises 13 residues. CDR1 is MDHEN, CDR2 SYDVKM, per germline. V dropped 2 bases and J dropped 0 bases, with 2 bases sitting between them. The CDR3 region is CASSLDSNQPQHF. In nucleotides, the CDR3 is TGTGCCAGCAGTTTAGATAGCAATCAGCCCCAGCATTTT.

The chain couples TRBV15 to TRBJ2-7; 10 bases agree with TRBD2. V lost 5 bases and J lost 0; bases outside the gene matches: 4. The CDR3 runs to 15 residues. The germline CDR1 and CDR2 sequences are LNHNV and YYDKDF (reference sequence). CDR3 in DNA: TGTGCCACCAGCCTGAGCGGGAGGGCCTCCTACGAGCAGTACTTC. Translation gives CATSLSGRASYEQYF.

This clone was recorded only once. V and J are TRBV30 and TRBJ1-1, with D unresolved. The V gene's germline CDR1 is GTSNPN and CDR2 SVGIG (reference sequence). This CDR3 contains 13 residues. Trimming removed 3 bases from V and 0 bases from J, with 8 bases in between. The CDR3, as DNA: TGTGCCTGGAGCTCCACACTGAACACTGAAGCTTTCTTT. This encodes CAWSSTLNTEAFF.

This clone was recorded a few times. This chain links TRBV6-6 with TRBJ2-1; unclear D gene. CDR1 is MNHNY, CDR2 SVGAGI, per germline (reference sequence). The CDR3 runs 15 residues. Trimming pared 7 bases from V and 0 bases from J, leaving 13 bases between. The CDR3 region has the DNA TGTGCCAGCATCTCCACGGTGAGCTCCTACAATGAGCAGTTCTTC. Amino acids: CASISTVSSYNEQFF.

The CDR3, as DNA: TGTGCCAGTAAGGGCGGGAGGACCGGGGATGAGCAGTTCTTC. It codes for CASKGGRTGDEQFF. The V call is TRBV19, the J call TRBJ2-1; 8 nucleotides align to TRBD2. CDR1 is LNHDA and CDR2 is SQIVND in the germline V gene (reference sequence). With 7 bases clipped from V and 8 bases from J, the junction kept 10 bases outside the gene matches. The CDR3 runs to 14 residues.

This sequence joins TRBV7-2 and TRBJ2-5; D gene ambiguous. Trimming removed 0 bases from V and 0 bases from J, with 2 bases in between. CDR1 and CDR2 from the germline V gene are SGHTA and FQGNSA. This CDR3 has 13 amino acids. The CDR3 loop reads CASSLANQETQYF. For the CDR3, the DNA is TGTGCCAGCAGCTTAGCGAACCAAGAGACCCAGTACTTC.

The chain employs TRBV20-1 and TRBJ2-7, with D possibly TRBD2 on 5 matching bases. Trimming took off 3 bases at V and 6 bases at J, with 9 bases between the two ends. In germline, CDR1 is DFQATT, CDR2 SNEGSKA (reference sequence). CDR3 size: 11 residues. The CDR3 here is CSASRGGEQYF. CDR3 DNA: TGCAGTGCTAGTCGGGGTGGCGAGCAGTACTTC.

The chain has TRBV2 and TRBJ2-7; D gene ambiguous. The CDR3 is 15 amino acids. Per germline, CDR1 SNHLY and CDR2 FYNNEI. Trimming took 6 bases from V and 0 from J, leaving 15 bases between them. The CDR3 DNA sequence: TGTGCCAGCAGAGCGACCTCCGGATTCTCCTACGAGCAGTACTTC. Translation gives CASRATSGFSYEQYF.